A selection of T cell receptor beta chains follows, all from one sample in a study of T-cell reconstitution after alpha-beta-depleted transplantation in children. TCRdb re-analysed the PCR reads in MiXCR, keeping a single row per CDR3 protein. The table includes hundreds of thousands of distinct CDR3 sequences, 10% to 15% detected once. Here the sequenced sample was PBMCs, mostly from graft donor cells, taken 360 days after TCRalphabeta/CD19-depleted stem cell transplant. These receptor sequences come from a male patient aged 10 to 17 who had a stem cell transplant for acute myeloid leukemia, so the T cells may come from the graft donor. Both conserved end residues are part of each CDR3. A D gene is named only where the DNA matches it firmly. Expanded clones are given a class, and other clones once, few, many or no size at all.

J gene,D gene,V gene,clone size,CDR3 protein,CDR3 DNA
TRBJ2-7,TRBD2,TRBV20-1,.,CSFSGLAGGTYEQYF,TGCAGCTTCTCGGGACTAGCGGGAGGGACCTACGAGCAGTACTTC
TRBJ2-3,TRBD2,TRBV3-1,few,CASSPRPGGSTDTQYF,TGTGCCAGCAGCCCCCGGCCGGGGGGATCCACAGATACGCAGTATTTT
TRBJ2-3,.,TRBV5-1,few,CASSLAQGWDTQYF,TGCGCCAGCAGCTTGGCGCAGGGTTGGGATACGCAGTATTTT
TRBJ2-3,.,TRBV28,.,CASSPRLVTYTDTQYF,TGTGCCAGCAGTCCCCGACTGGTGACTTACACAGATACGCAGTATTTT
TRBJ2-1,TRBD2,TRBV12-3/TRBV12-4,many,CASSLAGLAGAHEQFF,TGTGCCAGCAGCCTAGCGGGGCTAGCGGGAGCACATGAGCAGTTCTTC
TRBJ2-5,TRBD2,TRBV12-3/TRBV12-4,few,CASRPLSGRGLRGWETQYF,TGTGCCAGCAGACCTCTTAGCGGGAGGGGTCTTCGCGGATGGGAGACCCAGTACTTC
TRBJ2-2,TRBD2,TRBV9,many,CASSVGGGGGELFF,TGTGCCAGCAGCGTAGGGGGCGGGGGCGGGGAGCTGTTTTTT
TRBJ2-7,.,TRBV20-1,few,CSASTDRGSYEQYF,TGCAGTGCTAGTACGGACCGTGGCTCCTACGAGCAGTACTTC
TRBJ2-5,.,TRBV13,few,CASSSFGGGTEQETQYF,TGTGCCAGCAGCTCCTTTGGGGGCGGGACCGAACAAGAGACCCAGTACTTC
TRBJ2-5,.,TRBV7-9,few,CASSLSAEYLETQYF,TGTGCCAGCAGCTTATCAGCGGAATATTTAGAGACCCAGTACTTC
TRBJ2-7,TRBD2,TRBV11-2,many,CASSLDPSGTYEQYF,TGTGCCAGCAGCTTAGATCCTAGCGGGACCTACGAGCAGTACTTC
TRBJ2-1,TRBD1,TRBV12-3/TRBV12-4,.,CASSLGGSGTGANEQFF,TGTGCCAGCAGTTTAGGGGGGTCGGGGACAGGAGCCAATGAGCAGTTCTTC
TRBJ2-1,.,TRBV30,.,CAWSVGRTYYNEQFF,TGTGCCTGGAGTGTTGGGCGGACCTACTACAATGAGCAGTTCTTC
TRBJ2-5,.,TRBV4-3,few,CASSQGVSGQETQYF,TGCGCCAGCAGCCAAGGGGTTAGCGGCCAAGAGACCCAGTACTTC
TRBJ1-1,.,TRBV28,many,CASLKTVNTEAFF,TGTGCCAGCCTAAAAACAGTGAACACTGAAGCTTTCTTT
TRBJ2-2,.,TRBV27,many,CASSFLTSFQRPTGELFF,TGTGCCAGCAGTTTCCTTACTAGTTTTCAGCGTCCCACCGGGGAGCTGTTTTTT
TRBJ2-1,TRBD2,TRBV7-7,many,CASSLSPGTSLGEQFF,TGTGCTAGCAGCCTTTCCCCCGGGACTAGTCTTGGGGAGCAGTTCTTC
TRBJ2-3,TRBD2,TRBV5-6,.,CASSPGTITDTQYF,TGTGCCAGCAGCCCCGGGACTATCACAGATACGCAGTATTTT
TRBJ2-7,TRBD1,TRBV29-1,many,CSVWTGGPNYEQYF,TGCAGCGTCTGGACAGGGGGCCCCAACTACGAGCAGTACTTC
TRBJ2-2,TRBD1,TRBV6-1,few,CATQTGAGTGELFF,TGTGCCACCCAGACAGGGGCAGGGACCGGGGAGCTGTTTTTT
TRBJ2-1,TRBD2,TRBV11-2,.,CASSFHAPASGRAAPEQFF,TGTGCCAGCAGCTTTCACGCCCCCGCTAGCGGGAGGGCCGCCCCCGAGCAGTTCTTC